Following are 8 T cell receptor beta chains from one sample sequenced in a study of blood T cell repertoires in COVID-19. Using immunoSEQ multiplex PCR, the repertoire was profiled, and TCRdb retains in-frame clones only, with some absent. Here the sample spans more than 70,000 clones, 80% to 90% being singletons. Sequences were obtained from peripheral blood. The source of these receptors is a man aged 50 or older with active COVID-19.

This chain connects TRBV30 to TRBJ2-5, with a tentative D call TRBD1 (6 bases). The CDR3 runs to 12 residues. Trimming left V 4 bases short and J 4 bases short, with 10 bases between. Germline assignment: CDR1 GTSNPN and CDR2 SVGIG (reference sequence). CDR3 region: CAWKGRGETQYF. The DNA of the CDR3 is TGTGCCTGGAAAGGCAGGGGAGAGACCCAGTACTTC.

The chain has TRBV27 and TRBJ1-1; a weak D match, TRBD1 (5 bases). The CDR3 covers 15 residues. V gave up 4 bases and J gave up 1 base, with 13 bases separating them. Germline-derived CDR1 and CDR2 are MNHEY and SMNVEV (reference sequence). This CDR3 reads CASSSRQLRNTEAFF. In nucleotides, the CDR3 is TGTGCCAGCAGTTCCCGACAGTTAAGGAACACTGAAGCTTTCTTT.

The chain couples TRBV6-4 to TRBJ2-1; 9 nucleotides line up with TRBD2. CDR1 and CDR2 (germline): MRHNA, SNTAGT. After removal of 6 bases from V and 4 bases from J, the junction contained 7 bases not matched to a gene. The CDR3 runs to 15 residues. DNA of the CDR3: TGTGCCAGCAGCCGCGGGGGGGCTTCTTACAATGAGCAGTTCTTC. It translates to CASSRGGASYNEQFF.

The CDR3 loop reads CASSQDGTSGYNEQFF. For the CDR3, the DNA is TGTGCCAGCAGTCAAGATGGGACTAGCGGATACAATGAGCAGTTCTTC. The chain recombines TRBV6-4 with TRBJ2-1, with 11 bases lining up with TRBD2. Germline-derived CDR1 and CDR2 are MRHNA and SNTAGT. The CDR3 totals 16 residues. V was pared by 5 bases and J by 4 bases, with 7 bases of the junction left unmatched.

V and J are TRBV11-2 and TRBJ1-1; D unclear. This CDR3 contains 13 residues. Germline V gives CDR1 SGHAT, CDR2 FQNNGV. V dropped 5 bases and J dropped 4 bases, with 11 bases sitting between them. This CDR3 is CASSPGSTTEAFF. The CDR3 coding sequence is TGTGCCAGCAGCCCCGGGAGCACCACTGAAGCTTTCTTT.

The V gene is TRBV29-1, the J gene TRBJ1-1; D gene uncertain. Germline V gene lookup returns CDR1 SQVTM and CDR2 ANQGSEA. This CDR3 is 15 amino acids long. With 2 bases removed from V and 5 bases from J, the gap between germline ends came to 18 bases. CDR3 in DNA: TGCAGCGTTGAACCGCCTAACGGGCGCGGGACTGAAGCTTTCTTT. This sequence encodes CSVEPPNGRGTEAFF.

This chain links TRBV23-1 with TRBJ1-6; D perhaps matches TRBD1 (5 bases). TRBV23-1 is reported as an ORF; its role is uncertain. V was trimmed by 3 bases and J by 0 bases, leaving 18 bases between them. The CDR3 is made up of 19 amino acids. Here the CDR3 DNA reads TGCGCCAGCAGTCACCCCATGGACACCCAGAGCTCCTATAATTCACCCCTCCACTTT. The encoded protein is CASSHPMDTQSSYNSPLHF.

The rearrangement links TRBV5-6 to TRBJ1-2, with 8 bases aligning to TRBD1. Germline assignment: CDR1 SGHDT and CDR2 YYEEEE. The junction had 8 bases not matched to a gene; V was cut back by 3 bases and J by 4 bases. The CDR3 extends over 15 amino acids. The CDR3 region is CASSYPDRGTYGYTF. CDR3 sequence (DNA): TGTGCCAGCAGCTATCCCGACAGGGGTACCTATGGCTACACCTTC.